These T cell receptor beta chains were read from a single sample in a study of blood T cells in healthy people across ages. TCRdb reprocessed the 5' RACE reads via MiXCR and lists one record per CDR3 protein. Among fewer than 1 million distinct CDR3 sequences listed, under 55% were seen once. Sequencing input: blood. These receptors were collected from a man aged 55-75 years in good health. The CDR3 runs from the conserved cysteine through the conserved F or W. The order of the fields is V gene, D gene, clone size, J gene, CDR3 DNA, CDR3 protein. The D gene is left open where the match is weak. Only part of the rows carry a size: once, few, many, or a class if the clone is expanded.

TRBV29-1	TRBD1	-	TRBJ2-5	TGCAGCGTTGAAGGTGGGCCGGACAGGGGGCAAAGTGAGACCCAGTACTTC	CSVEGGPDRGQSETQYF
TRBV10-3	-	-	TRBJ1-6	TGTGCCATCAGTGACCCTCCCGGTGGGGCACCCCTCCACTTT	CAISDPPGGAPLHF
TRBV5-6	TRBD1	-	TRBJ1-2	TGTGCCAGCAGCTTGGAGGACAGGGGAGACTACACCTTC	CASSLEDRGDYTF
TRBV20-1	TRBD2	-	TRBJ2-3	TGCAGTGCTAGGGCGGGGGGGCGCACAGATACGCAGTATTTT	CSARAGGRTDTQYF
TRBV24-1	-	few	TRBJ2-1	TGTGCCACCAGTGATTTTACCCTTGGGGGCAATGAGCAGTTCTTC	CATSDFTLGGNEQFF
TRBV14	-	-	TRBJ1-2	TGTGCCAGCAGCCAGACTACAGGGACCTATGGCTACACCTTC	CASSQTTGTYGYTF
TRBV6-1	-	-	TRBJ2-1	TGTGCCAGCAATGATTCCGGGGGGCCTTCCGGTGAGCAGTTCTTC	CASNDSGGPSGEQFF
TRBV14	-	-	TRBJ1-6	TGTGCCAGCAGCCAGAACAGCCGTACCTCTTCACCCCTCCACTTT	CASSQNSRTSSPLHF
TRBV29-1	TRBD1	-	TRBJ2-1	TGCAGCGTTGACCCTGACAGGGGGCCGCATGAGCAGTTCTTC	CSVDPDRGPHEQFF
TRBV7-2	TRBD2	-	TRBJ2-4	TGTGCCAGCAGCCCAAGACTAGCGGGGGTTGGAAACATTCAGTACTTC	CASSPRLAGVGNIQYF
TRBV7-2	TRBD2	-	TRBJ2-1	TGTGCCAGCGGACCAGCGGGGGGGCCGGGCTACAATGAGCAGTTCTTC	CASGPAGGPGYNEQFF
TRBV24-1	TRBD1	few	TRBJ2-3	TGTGCCACCCGAGGCAGGGGGCTTAGGGATACGCAGTATTTT	CATRGRGLRDTQYF
TRBV27	-	few	TRBJ1-5	TGTGCCAGCAGTTTAGGGTGGGGTGGTCAGCCCCAGCATTTT	CASSLGWGGQPQHF
TRBV18	-	-	TRBJ2-1	TGTGCCAGCTCATCGTCCCTTGCGGGTCTGAATGAGCAGTTCTTC	CASSSSLAGLNEQFF